Listed here is a single TCR beta chain. Its antigen remains unidentified. Using immunoSEQ multiplex PCR, the repertoire was profiled, and TCRdb retains in-frame clones only, with some absent. The sample lists fewer than 40,000 clones; around 86% were seen once. The CDR3 contains 14 residues. Per the germline V gene, CDR1 is SGHTA and CDR2 is FQGNSA. Germline trimming cut 0 bases from V and 4 bases from J; bases unmatched to any gene: 2. The data are from a study of T cells in narcolepsy. For the study at large: Enrolled donors included narcolepsy type 1 or type 2 patients and healthy controls. Study-wide results and caveats: Autoreactive HCRT-specific and TRIB2-specific clonotypes were marked in same-patient CSF-versus-blood CD4+ comparisons. Healthy controls reportedly lacked the autoreactive clonotypes serially found in patients' blood.

This TCR was sampled from a human donor in good health. Sequencing used memory (CD45RA-) CD4+ T cells from blood. The rearrangement joins TRBV7-2 to TRBJ1-2; 7 nucleotides match TRBD1. The CDR3 DNA reads as TGTGCCAGCAGCTTAGCGGACAGGCTCTATGGCTACACCTTC. This encodes CASSLADRLYGYTF.